This T cell receptor (beta chain) comes out of a study of blood T cell repertoires in COVID-19. Study summary: The origin of the acute and convalescent COVID-19 samples was the United States, Italy and Spain. Sources were T cells, B-cell-depleted T cells, or PBMCs; the material itself was cDNA or gDNA.

Original analysis: Reference gene primer amplification in the assay estimated nucleated cell counts. Libraries were prepared by immunoSEQ multiplex PCR; TCRdb keeps only in-frame clonotypes and omits some of them. V and J calls and clone size are those listed in that table; D and trimming were worked out from the DNA. The profile covers about 74,000 clones, with under 95% appearing a single time and about 8.9% taken by the ten largest. Germline V gene lookup returns CDR1 ENHRY and CDR2 SYGVKD. The CDR3 has 15 residues. V was shortened by 0 bases and J by 4 bases, with 7 bases between the two germline ends.

The receptor was isolated from a human donor in a cohort sampled during active COVID-19. V is TRBV10-3 and J is TRBJ2-6; D is ambiguous. Material for sequencing was peripheral blood. CDR3 DNA: TGTGCCATCAGTGAGTCCCTCCTGGGGGCCAACGTCCTGACTTTC. Protein product: CAISESLLGANVLTF.